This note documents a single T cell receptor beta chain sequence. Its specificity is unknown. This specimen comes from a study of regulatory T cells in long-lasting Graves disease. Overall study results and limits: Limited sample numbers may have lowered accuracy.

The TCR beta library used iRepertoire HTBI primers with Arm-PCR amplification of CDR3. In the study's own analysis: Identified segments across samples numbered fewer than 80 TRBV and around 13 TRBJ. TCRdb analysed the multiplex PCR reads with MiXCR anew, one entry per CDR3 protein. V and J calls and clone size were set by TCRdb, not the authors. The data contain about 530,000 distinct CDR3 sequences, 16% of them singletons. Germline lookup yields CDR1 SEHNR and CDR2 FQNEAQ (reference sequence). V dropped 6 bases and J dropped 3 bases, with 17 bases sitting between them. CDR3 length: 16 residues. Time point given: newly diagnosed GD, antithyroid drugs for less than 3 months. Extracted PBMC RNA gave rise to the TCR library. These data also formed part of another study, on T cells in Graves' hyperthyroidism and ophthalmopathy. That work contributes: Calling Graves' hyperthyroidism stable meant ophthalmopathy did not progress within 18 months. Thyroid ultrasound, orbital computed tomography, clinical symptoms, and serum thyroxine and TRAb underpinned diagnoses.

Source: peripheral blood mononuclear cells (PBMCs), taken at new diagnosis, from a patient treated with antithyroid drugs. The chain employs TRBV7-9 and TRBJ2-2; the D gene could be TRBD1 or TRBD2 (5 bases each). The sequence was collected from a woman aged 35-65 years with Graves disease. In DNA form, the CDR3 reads TGTGCCAGCAGGGTCAGCACCGGGACCGACACCGGGGAGCTGTTTTTT. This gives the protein CASRVSTGTDTGELFF.